The 19 T cell receptor beta chains presented below share a single source sample, sequenced in a study of shared clonotypes between healthy human individuals. Cells designated naive CD8 were CD45RO-negative and were positively selected for CCR7, with terminally differentiated effector memory CD45RA+ cells excluded. Sequencing used immunoSEQ multiplex PCR; TCRdb keeps in-frame clones, though not all of them. The sample comprises about 680,000 clones, just over 90% of which are singletons, and roughly 24% rests with the top ten. Sample: naive CD8+ T cells sorted from blood. Receptor source: a man under 40 in good health.

This chain joins TRBV9 and TRBJ1-5, with D unresolved. The germline gives CDR1 SGDLS, CDR2 YYNGEE. V shed 0 bases and J shed 4 bases, with 8 bases lying between them. The CDR3 covers 14 residues. In DNA, the CDR3 is TGTGCCAGCAGCGTAGCTATGGAAAATCAGCCCCAGCATTTT. Amino acids: CASSVAMENQPQHF.

The chain recombines TRBV7-2 with TRBJ1-4; 7 positions match TRBD1. After removal of 5 bases from V and 3 bases from J, the junction contained 6 bases not matched to a gene. This CDR3 has 15 amino acids. Germline CDR1 and CDR2: SGHTA and FQGNSA. The CDR3 sequence is CASSLNRGPNEKLFF. For the CDR3, the DNA is TGTGCCAGCAGCCTAAACAGGGGTCCTAATGAAAAACTGTTTTTT.

The CDR3 sequence: CASRLLGSSYEQYF. CDR3 nucleotides: TGTGCCAGCCGGCTATTGGGGAGCTCCTACGAGCAGTACTTC. This sequence joins TRBV2 and TRBJ2-7; D perhaps matches TRBD2 (5 bases). From germline, CDR1 is SNHLY and CDR2 FYNNEI. Trimming left V 8 bases short and J 0 bases short, with 14 bases between. This CDR3 is built from 14 residues.

As regards this clone: Other DNA sequences in the same sample also yield this CDR3. V is TRBV27 and J is TRBJ2-1; 7 nucleotides align to TRBD2. The V segment lost 3 bases and the J segment 7 bases; nucleotides outside the gene matches: 0. The germline V gene encodes CDR1 MNHEY and CDR2 SMNVEV (reference sequence). The CDR3 is 12 residues long. CDR3 sequence: CASSLGGNEQFF. CDR3 DNA sequence: TGTGCCAGCAGTTTGGGAGGGAATGAGCAGTTCTTC.

This clone was seen a single time. V gene TRBV11-2 combines with J gene TRBJ2-7; D ambiguous. Germline V lookup: CDR1 SGHAT, CDR2 FQNNGV. The CDR3 has 13 residues. V was cut by 4 bases and J by 6 bases, with 13 bases left in between. CDR3 region: CASSSESIGEQYF. CDR3 nucleotide sequence: TGTGCCAGCAGCTCCGAGAGCATCGGCGAGCAGTACTTC.

The gene calls are TRBV2 and TRBJ2-7, with a weak D call TRBD2 (6 bases). The germline V gene has CDR1 SNHLY and CDR2 FYNNEI. V gave up 2 bases and J gave up 9 bases, with 11 bases separating them. CDR3 size: 12 residues. CDR3 amino acids: CASSERREGQYF. Here the CDR3 DNA reads TGTGCCAGCAGTGAAAGGAGGGAAGGGCAGTACTTC.

The chain links TRBV11-2 to TRBJ2-1; TRBD2 agrees at 11 bases. Germline values: CDR1 SGHAT, CDR2 FQNNGV. V lost 5 bases to trimming and J lost 2 bases; unmatched junction nucleotides: 8. The CDR3 loop spans 17 amino acids. The DNA of the CDR3 is TGTGCCAGCAGCGGGTATAGCGGGAGGGCTGCCTACAATGAGCAGTTCTTC. It encodes CASSGYSGRAAYNEQFF.

V and J are TRBV11-2 and TRBJ2-7; TRBD1 aligns across 7 bases. The CDR3 is 16 residues long. V dropped 2 bases and J dropped 0; count of bases not matched to a gene: 7. The germline V gene has CDR1 SGHAT and CDR2 FQNNGV. The CDR3 bases are TGTGCCAGCAGCTTACCATCGGACAGGAGCTCCTACGAGCAGTACTTC. Amino acids: CASSLPSDRSSYEQYF.

A few counts support this clone. The chain employs TRBV9 and TRBJ1-1; no reliable D call. V was pared by 3 bases and J by 0 bases, with 12 bases between. The CDR3 spans 15 residues. From germline, CDR1 is SGDLS and CDR2 YYNGEE. The CDR3 region is CASSGPTGLNTEAFF. The CDR3, as DNA: TGTGCCAGCAGCGGCCCCACCGGGCTGAACACTGAAGCTTTCTTT.

The gene calls are TRBV16 and TRBJ2-1, with 14 bases fitting TRBD2. Trimming removed 5 bases from V and 5 bases from J; junction bases left unmatched: 5. Germline V CDR1 and CDR2: KGHSY, FQNENV. CDR3 size: 16 residues. Written as DNA, the CDR3 is TGTGCCAGCAGCGGGGGACTAGCGGGAGATAACAATGAGCAGTTCTTC. It translates to CASSGGLAGDNNEQFF. The complete variable domain, with remaining parts taken from reference TRBV16 and TRBJ2-1, reads GEEVAQTPKHLVRGEGQKAKLYCAPIKGHSYVFWYQQVLKNEFKFLISFQNENVFDETGMPKERFSAKCLPNSPCSLEIQATKLEDSAVYFCASSGGLAGDNNEQFFGPGTRLTVL.

This chain uses TRBV5-1 with TRBJ2-5; D may be TRBD1 (6 bases). This CDR3 contains 15 residues. Germline values: CDR1 SGHRS, CDR2 YFSETQ. The V gene lost 1 base and the J gene lost 5 bases, with 15 bases spanning the gap. CDR3 region: CASSLYPGAGETQYF. CDR3 DNA: TGCGCCAGCAGCTTGTATCCAGGGGCCGGGGAGACCCAGTACTTC.

V usage is TRBV7-9 and J usage is TRBJ2-7, with TRBD1 matching 10 bases. The J segment lost 2 bases and the V segment lost 5 bases, leaving 3 bases of the junction unmatched. CDR3 length equals 14 residues. CDR1 SEHNR and CDR2 FQNEAQ come from the germline V gene (reference sequence). DNA for the CDR3: TGTGCCAGCAGCCGACAGGGGGCTCCCTACGAGCAGTACTTC. This gives the protein CASSRQGAPYEQYF.

This chain uses TRBV14 with TRBJ2-7; D is possibly TRBD2 (5 bases). This CDR3 has 17 amino acids. V was clipped by 1 base and J by 9 bases, with 25 bases between them. Germline values: CDR1 SGHDN, CDR2 FVKESK. The CDR3 is CASSQGRTTSSLARQYF. CDR3 in DNA: TGTGCCAGCAGCCAAGGCAGAACTACGAGCAGTCTAGCACGGCAGTACTTC.

The CDR3 sequence is CASSSPIAGDYNEQFF. As DNA, the CDR3 is TGTGCCAGCAGTTCCCCTATAGCGGGGGACTACAATGAGCAGTTCTTC. The V and J genes are TRBV28 and TRBJ2-1; 9 bases fit TRBD2. J was trimmed by 3 bases and V by 4 bases; bases with no gene match: 7. This CDR3 is built from 16 residues. Germline V gives CDR1 MDHEN, CDR2 SYDVKM.

V is TRBV27 and J is TRBJ2-2; D is undetermined. The germline CDR1 and CDR2 sequences are MNHEY and SMNVEV (reference sequence). This CDR3 contains 16 residues. V was shortened by 0 bases and J by 1 base, with 9 bases between the two germline ends. CDR3 residues: CASSLSNAGNTGELFF. The CDR3 DNA sequence: TGTGCCAGCAGTTTATCGAACGCAGGGAACACCGGGGAGCTGTTTTTT.

V is TRBV5-6 and J is TRBJ2-7; weak D call: TRBD2 (5 bases). V was clipped by 2 bases and J by 11 bases, with 17 bases between them. Germline CDR1 and CDR2: SGHDT and YYEEEE. CDR3 size: 13 residues. The CDR3 DNA is TGTGCCAGCAGCTTCGGTACTGCTCGGAGGAAGTACTTC. It yields the protein CASSFGTARRKYF.

J is TRBJ2-7 and V is TRBV28; 8 positions agree with TRBD1. The CDR3 consists of 14 residues. The V and J ends lost 5 bases and 2 bases, in that order; junction bases with no gene match: 5. CDR1 and CDR2 from the germline V gene are MDHEN and SYDVKM. The CDR3 sequence is CASSLGQGPYEQYF. The CDR3 nucleotides are TGTGCCAGCAGTCTAGGACAGGGCCCCTACGAGCAGTACTTC.

This chain links TRBV7-9 with TRBJ2-1, with unresolved D. From germline, CDR1 is SEHNR and CDR2 FQNEAQ (reference sequence). V was shortened by 0 bases and J by 8 bases, with 8 bases between the two germline ends. The CDR3 consists of 13 residues. The CDR3 coding sequence is TGTGCCAGCAGCTTAGCGGTCTTACATGAGCAGTTCTTC. Protein sequence: CASSLAVLHEQFF.

This clone has more than one count but fewer than ten. The V gene is TRBV13, the J gene TRBJ2-7; no clear D. V lost 4 bases, J lost 5 bases, and 12 bases lay in between. Germline lookup yields CDR1 PRHDT and CDR2 FYEKMQ (reference sequence). The CDR3 extends over 13 amino acids. CDR3 amino acids: CASSSSSLDEQYF. DNA for the CDR3: TGTGCCAGCAGCTCCTCAAGCCTGGACGAGCAGTACTTC.